These 31 T cell receptor beta chains originate from one sample sequenced in a study of shared clonotypes between healthy human individuals (dated by TCRdb to 2018 to 2021). Libraries were constructed by the immunoSEQ multiplex PCR assay. As stored in TCRdb, this immuneACCESS dataset retains in-frame rearrangements with V and J assigned. A fraction of the clones does not appear; measured against another copy, unresolved V genes explain less than half of the discrepancy, and the remainder lacks a known reason. This sample gives about 1 million clones in total; around 78% of them show up just once. Approximately 0.5% of the sample rests with the top ten. The sample was memory CD4+ T cells from PBMCs. Reading the label with the study, this specimen's cell subset or site is: CD45RA-negative fraction. All receptors derive from a man younger than 35 in good health. Some clones in this sample may be carry-over from other donors' samples.

For this clone: Other DNA sequences within the sample encode an identical CDR3. The V gene is TRBV5-1, the J gene TRBJ1-1, with a possible D match to TRBD1 (5 bases). The CDR3 length is 13 residues. From germline, CDR1 is SGHRS and CDR2 YFSETQ. With 4 bases removed from V and 1 base from J, the gap between germline ends came to 8 bases. The CDR3 protein is CASSSQGNTEAFF. The DNA of the CDR3 is TGCGCCAGCAGCAGCCAGGGGAACACTGAAGCTTTCTTT.

This clone was counted only a few times. The chain recombines TRBV6-1 with TRBJ1-5, with D hard to call. Germline-derived CDR1 and CDR2 are MNHNS and SASEGT. The CDR3 spans 12 residues. V lost 6 bases and J lost 0, with 3 bases in between. This CDR3 reads CASRVSNQPQHF. The CDR3 nucleotides are TGTGCCAGCAGAGTTAGCAATCAGCCCCAGCATTTT.

The V and J genes are TRBV20-1 and TRBJ2-7, with D hard to call. Germline CDR1 is DFQATT and CDR2 is SNEGSKA (reference sequence). This CDR3 region has 11 residues. Trimming removed 4 bases from V and 4 bases from J, with 8 bases in between. CDR3 sequence: CSAMSPYEQYF. The CDR3 DNA follows: TGCAGTGCTATGAGTCCGTACGAGCAGTACTTC.

J is TRBJ2-7 and V is TRBV5-6, with D unclear. The CDR3 sequence is 16 residues long. The V end was cut by 4 bases, the J end by 0 bases, with 17 bases between. CDR1 and CDR2 (germline): SGHDT, YYEEEE. The CDR3 DNA is TGTGCCAGCAGCCTATGGCGGCCGCCACCCTCCTACGAGCAGTACTTC. Protein sequence: CASSLWRPPPSYEQYF.

In its sample, this clone was seen a few times. The chain uses TRBV11-3 and TRBJ2-2, with D tentatively TRBD2 (5 bases). V lost 4 bases and J 6 bases, leaving 18 bases between the germline ends. The CDR3 totals 16 residues. The V gene's germline CDR1 is SGHNT and CDR2 YENEEA. This chain's CDR3 is CASSSASGGPSGELFF. CDR3 sequence (DNA): TGTGCCAGCAGCTCAGCCAGCGGCGGTCCATCCGGGGAGCTGTTTTTT.

The CDR3 loop is CASSTGLEYQETQYF. CDR3 nucleotides: TGTGCCAGCAGCACGGGGCTAGAGTACCAAGAGACCCAGTACTTC. The chain employs TRBV9 and TRBJ2-5, with D possibly called TRBD1 or TRBD2 (5 bases each). The CDR3 covers 15 residues. The V gene's germline CDR1 is SGDLS and CDR2 YYNGEE. V was shortened by 4 bases and J by 0 bases, with 13 bases between the two germline ends.

This clone was picked up one time. The chain combines TRBV28 with TRBJ2-3; 15 bases fit TRBD2. The CDR3 is 16 amino acids. Germline V gene sequence: CDR1 MDHEN, CDR2 SYDVKM. The J segment lost 7 bases and the V segment lost 5 bases, leaving 7 bases of the junction unmatched. CDR3 residues: CASSESGLAGGNTQYF. The CDR3 nucleotides read TGTGCCAGCAGTGAATCGGGACTAGCGGGAGGAAATACGCAGTATTTT.

The CDR3: CASSGGVGAGGSEQYF. The CDR3, as DNA: TGTGCCAGCAGTGGGGGGGTTGGAGCGGGAGGGTCCGAGCAGTACTTC. The V call is TRBV6-1, the J call TRBJ2-7; 10 nucleotides align to TRBD2. Germline V gene data show CDR1 as MNHNS and CDR2 as SASEGT. Trimming cost V 4 bases and J 6 bases; bases outside gene matches: 12. This CDR3 is built from 16 residues.

The V and J genes are TRBV5-1 and TRBJ2-7; tentatively, D is TRBD2 (5 bases). Germline assignment: CDR1 SGHRS and CDR2 YFSETQ. The V end lost 4 bases, the J end lost 3 bases, and 17 bases lay between the germline ends. The CDR3 runs to 15 residues. CDR3 bases: TGCGCCAGCAGCCCCGAGGAGGCTCGAGGCTACGAGCAGTACTTC. Translating gives CASSPEEARGYEQYF.

The rearrangement joins TRBV5-6 to TRBJ2-3; D gene unclear. Germline CDR1 is SGHDT and CDR2 is YYEEEE. This CDR3 region has 13 residues. V was trimmed by 6 bases and J by 4 bases, leaving 12 bases between them. The chain's CDR3 is CASTRPGADTQYF. In nucleotides, the CDR3 is TGTGCCAGCACCCGACCAGGTGCAGATACGCAGTATTTT.

Remarks on this clone: Other DNA sequences in this specimen translate into the identical CDR3. The CDR3 here is CASSLLGATNEKLFF. The CDR3 DNA reads TGTGCCAGCAGTTTGCTGGGTGCAACTAATGAAAAACTGTTTTTT. This chain joins TRBV28 and TRBJ1-4, with D uncertain. Germline V gives CDR1 MDHEN, CDR2 SYDVKM. The germline V and J ends were trimmed by 3 bases and 0 bases, with 8 bases remaining between them. The CDR3 has 15 residues.

A few counts support this clone. This chain connects TRBV5-1 to TRBJ2-3; D gene uncertain. Germline V lookup: CDR1 SGHRS, CDR2 YFSETQ. The CDR3 loop spans 14 amino acids. Trimming took 0 bases from V and 0 from J, leaving 5 bases between them. CDR3 amino acids: CASSLAKSTDTQYF. CDR3 DNA: TGCGCCAGCAGCTTGGCGAAGAGCACAGATACGCAGTATTTT.

As for this clone: Other DNA sequences of this sample code for an identical CDR3. This sequence joins TRBV2 and TRBJ1-1; D gene unclear. This CDR3 has 11 residues. Deletions cut 5 bases from V and 3 bases from J, with 4 bases between. Germline CDR1 and CDR2: SNHLY and FYNNEI. The CDR3 DNA sequence: TGTGCCAGCAGTCCTTACACTGAAGCTTTCTTT. This sequence encodes CASSPYTEAFF.

The J gene is TRBJ2-3, the V gene TRBV5-4, with D uncertain. The CDR3 length is 14 residues. CDR1 and CDR2 (germline): SGHNT, YYREEE (reference sequence). V was clipped by 0 bases and J by 6 bases, with 11 bases between them. CDR3: CASSLVQYADTQYF. The CDR3 bases are TGTGCCAGCAGCTTGGTACAGTACGCCGATACGCAGTATTTT.

This clone was seen ten or more times. The rearrangement links TRBV4-3 to TRBJ2-1; D is possibly TRBD2 (5 bases). CDR3 length equals 15 residues. Germline CDR1 LGHNA, CDR2 YSLEER. Between the trimmed V and J ends, which lost 0 bases and 9 bases, there was a span of 15 bases. For the CDR3, the DNA is TGCGCCAGCAGCCAAGATAGCGACCATTGGCGTGAGCAGTTCTTC. Amino acids: CASSQDSDHWREQFF.

V and J are TRBV30 and TRBJ2-7; tentative D call: TRBD1 (6 bases). The V and J ends lost 5 bases and 0 bases respectively, with 11 bases between them. Per the germline V gene, CDR1 is GTSNPN and CDR2 is SVGIG (reference sequence). This CDR3 has 13 amino acids. CDR3 sequence reads: CAWLGASSYEQYF. The CDR3 coding sequence is TGTGCCTGGCTGGGGGCCTCCTCCTACGAGCAGTACTTC.

This rearrangement joins TRBV12-2 to TRBJ2-7; TRBD2 is the table's D call, not checked against the DNA. TRBV12-2 is listed as a pseudogene. The CDR3 sequence is 18 residues long. The DNA for the CDR3 is TGTGCAAGTCGCTTAAACAGGGGGAGACTAGCGGGAGCTTACGAGCAGTACTTC. It yields the protein CASRLNRGRLAGAYEQYF.

CDR3 loop: CASSVTGLNTEAFF. In nucleotides, the CDR3 is TGCGCCAGCAGCGTTACCGGCCTGAACACTGAAGCTTTCTTT. This chain links TRBV5-1 with TRBJ1-1; D is undetermined. The V and J ends lost 4 bases and 0 bases respectively, with 10 bases between them. CDR1 and CDR2 (germline): SGHRS, YFSETQ. The CDR3 sequence is 14 residues long.

This rearrangement joins TRBV11-3 to TRBJ2-7; weak D call: TRBD1 (5 bases). This CDR3 is 14 amino acids long. The germline gives CDR1 SGHNT, CDR2 YENEEA. Trimming removed 3 bases at V and 3 bases at J, with 12 bases between. In DNA, the CDR3 is TGTGCCAGCAGCTTGGGGCCCGGAGACTACGAGCAGTACTTC. Translated: CASSLGPGDYEQYF.

V gene TRBV15 combines with J gene TRBJ1-1; D is unclear. The ends were cut back, 0 bases at V and 0 bases at J, with 8 bases in the middle. The CDR3 loop spans 15 amino acids. CDR1 and CDR2 from the germline V gene are LNHNV and YYDKDF (reference sequence). CDR3 sequence: CATSRDWGLNTEAFF. The CDR3 region has the DNA TGTGCCACCAGCAGAGATTGGGGTCTGAACACTGAAGCTTTCTTT. Full variable domain (missing parts from reference TRBV15 and TRBJ1-1): DAMVIQNPRYQVTQFGKPVTLSCSQTLNHNVMYWYQQKSSQAPKLLFHYYDKDFNNEADTPDNFQSRRPNTSFCFLDIRSPGLGDTAMYLCATSRDWGLNTEAFFGQGTRLTVV.

V and J are TRBV28 and TRBJ1-2; D uncertain. The germline gives CDR1 MDHEN, CDR2 SYDVKM. The CDR3 covers 18 residues. V dropped 2 bases and J dropped 0 bases, with 19 bases sitting between them. The CDR3 DNA reads TGTGCCAGCAGTTTACCTGAATCCCTGAATACCGCTAACTATGGCTACACCTTC. This translates into CASSLPESLNTANYGYTF.

The genes are TRBV4-2 and TRBJ1-1; D remains ambiguous. Deletions cut 1 base from V and 4 bases from J, with 13 bases between. The CDR3 is made up of 15 amino acids. From germline, CDR1 is LGHNA and CDR2 YNFKEQ. The CDR3 reads CASSQVAADPTEAFF. The CDR3 DNA follows: TGTGCCAGCAGCCAAGTGGCAGCCGACCCCACTGAAGCTTTCTTT.

The rearrangement joins TRBV7-8 to TRBJ1-1; 8 bases fit TRBD1. The junction had 5 bases not matched to a gene; V was cut back by 5 bases and J by 3 bases. Germline V gene lookup returns CDR1 SGHVS and CDR2 FQNEAQ. The CDR3 is 14 amino acids. This chain's CDR3 is CASSPGGKDTEAFF. The CDR3 DNA follows: TGTGCCAGCAGCCCAGGGGGCAAGGACACTGAAGCTTTCTTT.

The chain has TRBV15 and TRBJ2-3; 8 bases line up with TRBD2. Germline V gives CDR1 LNHNV, CDR2 YYDKDF (reference sequence). This CDR3 is 16 amino acids long. V dropped 0 bases and J dropped 1; count of bases not matched to a gene: 3. The CDR3 spells CATSREVSGGTDTQYF. In nucleotides, the CDR3 is TGTGCCACCAGCAGAGAGGTTAGCGGGGGCACAGATACGCAGTATTTT.

On this clone itself: Given a far larger clone just one base away, this is likely a sequencing read error. The identical CDR3 is also encoded by other nucleotide sequences in the sample. This chain links TRBV11-3 with TRBJ2-5; the D is unclear. V lost 0 bases and J lost 1, with 3 bases in between. Germline V gives CDR1 SGHNT, CDR2 YENEEA. The CDR3 extends over 13 amino acids. The CDR3 reads CASSLDSQETQYF. The DNA of the CDR3 is TGTGCCAGCAGCTTAGACAGCCAAGAGACCCAGTACTTC.

This clone was counted between two and nine times. Other nucleotide sequences from this sample produce the same CDR3. The rearrangement joins TRBV18 to TRBJ1-5; D ambiguous. The V end lost 3 bases, the J end lost 4 bases, and 4 bases lay between the germline ends. The CDR3 consists of 12 residues. The germline V gene has CDR1 KGHSH and CDR2 LQKENI. The CDR3 loop reads CASSPPNQPQHF. CDR3 DNA: TGTGCCAGCTCACCTCCTAATCAGCCCCAGCATTTT. The complete variable domain, with remaining parts taken from reference TRBV18 and TRBJ1-5, reads NAGVMQNPRHLVRRRGQEARLRCSPMKGHSHVYWYRQLPEEGLKFMVYLQKENIIDESGMPKERFSAEFPKEGPSILRIQQVVRGDSAAYFCASSPPNQPQHFGDGTRLSIL.

V is TRBV2 and J is TRBJ1-5; 10 positions match TRBD1. Trimming at V came to 5 bases and at J to 3 bases, leaving 4 bases not matched to a gene. Germline V gene lookup returns CDR1 SNHLY and CDR2 FYNNEI. The CDR3 extends over 15 amino acids. The CDR3 bases are TGTGCCAGCAGTATGGGACAGGGGTTCAATCAGCCCCAGCATTTT. Its protein is CASSMGQGFNQPQHF.

This clone was observed a single time. The chain is built from TRBV28 and TRBJ1-4, with D possibly being TRBD1 (6 bases). Trimming left V 2 bases short and J 7 bases short, with 17 bases between. The CDR3 consists of 16 residues. Germline assignment: CDR1 MDHEN and CDR2 SYDVKM. The CDR3 region has the DNA TGTGCCAGCAGTTTACCCTCGACAGGCCGCCGTGAAAAACTGTTTTTT. Translated: CASSLPSTGRREKLFF.

The chain joins TRBV28 to TRBJ2-6; tentatively, D is TRBD1 (5 bases). Per the germline V gene, CDR1 is MDHEN and CDR2 is SYDVKM. V was trimmed by 8 bases and J by 1 base, leaving 12 bases between them. CDR3 length: 15 residues. CDR3 amino acids: CASDTSGSGANVLTF. The CDR3 DNA is TGTGCCAGCGACACATCAGGGTCTGGGGCCAACGTCCTGACTTTC. The full variable domain, rest sourced from reference TRBV28 and TRBJ2-6, is DVKVTQSSRYLVKRTGEKVFLECVQDMDHENMFWYRQDPGLGLRLIYFSYDVKMKEKGDIPEGYSVSREKKERFSLILESASTNQTSMYLCASDTSGSGANVLTFGAGSRLTVL.

This clone has just a few counts. This chain uses TRBV28 with TRBJ2-7; TRBD1 aligns across 8 bases. The trim removed 7 bases at V and 1 base at J, leaving 3 bases unmatched. This CDR3 comprises 13 residues. Germline V lookup: CDR1 MDHEN, CDR2 SYDVKM. The CDR3 is CASTWTGSYEQYF. In DNA form, the CDR3 reads TGTGCCAGCACCTGGACAGGGTCCTACGAGCAGTACTTC.

Only one count was recorded for this clone. The CDR3 is CASSKQGHYGYTF. The CDR3 nucleotides are TGTGCCAGCAGCAAACAGGGACACTATGGCTACACCTTC. This chain joins TRBV21-1 and TRBJ1-2. TRBV21-1 is a recognized pseudogene. The CDR3 is made up of 13 amino acids.